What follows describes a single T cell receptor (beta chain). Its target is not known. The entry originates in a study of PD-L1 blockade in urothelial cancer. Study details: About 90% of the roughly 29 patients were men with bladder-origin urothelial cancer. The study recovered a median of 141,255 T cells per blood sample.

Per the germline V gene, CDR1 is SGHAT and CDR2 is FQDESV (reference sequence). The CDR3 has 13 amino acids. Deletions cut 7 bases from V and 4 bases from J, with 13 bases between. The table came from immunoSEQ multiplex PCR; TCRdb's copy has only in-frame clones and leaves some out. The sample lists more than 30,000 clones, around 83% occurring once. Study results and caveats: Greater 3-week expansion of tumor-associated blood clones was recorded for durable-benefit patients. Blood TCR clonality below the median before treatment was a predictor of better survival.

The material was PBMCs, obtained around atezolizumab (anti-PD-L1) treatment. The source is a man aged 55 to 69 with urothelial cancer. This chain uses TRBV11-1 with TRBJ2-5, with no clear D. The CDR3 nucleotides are TGTGCCAGCACCATCCACATTCGAGAGACCCAGTACTTC. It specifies CASTIHIRETQYF.